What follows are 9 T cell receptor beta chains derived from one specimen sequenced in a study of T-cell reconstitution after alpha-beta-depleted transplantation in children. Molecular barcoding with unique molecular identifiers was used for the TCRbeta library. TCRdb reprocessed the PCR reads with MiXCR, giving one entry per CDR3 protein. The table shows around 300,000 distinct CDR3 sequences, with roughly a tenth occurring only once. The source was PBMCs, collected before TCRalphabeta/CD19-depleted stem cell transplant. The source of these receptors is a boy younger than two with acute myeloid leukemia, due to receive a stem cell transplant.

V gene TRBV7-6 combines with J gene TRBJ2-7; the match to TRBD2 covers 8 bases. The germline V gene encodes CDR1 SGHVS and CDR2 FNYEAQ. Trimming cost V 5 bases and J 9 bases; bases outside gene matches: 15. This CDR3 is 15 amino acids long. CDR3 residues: CASSASGTSDGAQYF. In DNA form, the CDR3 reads TGTGCCAGCAGCGCCAGCGGGACTAGTGACGGCGCGCAGTACTTC.

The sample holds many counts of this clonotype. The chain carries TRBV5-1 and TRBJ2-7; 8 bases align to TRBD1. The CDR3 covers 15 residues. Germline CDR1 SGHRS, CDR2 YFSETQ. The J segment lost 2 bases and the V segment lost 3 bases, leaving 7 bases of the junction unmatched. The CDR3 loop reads CASSSGQGAAYEQYF. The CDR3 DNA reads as TGCGCCAGCAGCTCCGGACAGGGTGCGGCCTACGAGCAGTACTTC. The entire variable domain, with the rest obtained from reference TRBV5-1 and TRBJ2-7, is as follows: KAGVTQTPRYLIKTRGQQVTLSCSPISGHRSVSWYQQTPGQGLQFLFEYFSETQRNKGNFPGRFSGRQFSNSRSEMNVSTLELGDSALYLCASSSGQGAAYEQYFGPGTRLTVT.

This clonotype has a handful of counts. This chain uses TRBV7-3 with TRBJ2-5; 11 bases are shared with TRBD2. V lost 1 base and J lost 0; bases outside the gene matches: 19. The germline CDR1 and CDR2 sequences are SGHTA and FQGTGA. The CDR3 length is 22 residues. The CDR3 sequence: CASSLILAGAAPTLRYQETQYF. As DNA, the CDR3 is TGTGCCAGCAGCTTAATACTAGCGGGGGCCGCACCCACCCTCAGGTACCAAGAGACCCAGTACTTC.

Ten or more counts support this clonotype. CDR3 protein: CASSYGVNTDTQYF. In DNA form, the CDR3 reads TGTGCCAGCAGTTACGGGGTTAACACAGATACGCAGTATTTT. V and J are TRBV27 and TRBJ2-3; the D gene is possibly TRBD2 (5 bases). Between the trimmed V and J ends, which lost 4 bases and 2 bases, there was a span of 10 bases. The germline V gene encodes CDR1 MNHEY and CDR2 SMNVEV (reference sequence). The CDR3 runs to 14 residues.

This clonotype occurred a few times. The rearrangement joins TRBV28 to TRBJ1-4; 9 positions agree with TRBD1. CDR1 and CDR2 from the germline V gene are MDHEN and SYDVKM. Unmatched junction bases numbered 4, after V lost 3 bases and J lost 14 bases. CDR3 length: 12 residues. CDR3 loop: CASSFPGTGLFF. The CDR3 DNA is TGTGCCAGCAGTTTCCCCGGGACAGGGCTGTTTTTT.

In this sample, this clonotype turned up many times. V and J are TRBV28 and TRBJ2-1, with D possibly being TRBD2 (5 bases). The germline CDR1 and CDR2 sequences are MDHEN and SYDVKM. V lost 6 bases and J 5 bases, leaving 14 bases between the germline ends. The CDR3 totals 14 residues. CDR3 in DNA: TGTGCCAGCAGCATCCCCGAACTAGACAATGAGCAGTTCTTC. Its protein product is CASSIPELDNEQFF.

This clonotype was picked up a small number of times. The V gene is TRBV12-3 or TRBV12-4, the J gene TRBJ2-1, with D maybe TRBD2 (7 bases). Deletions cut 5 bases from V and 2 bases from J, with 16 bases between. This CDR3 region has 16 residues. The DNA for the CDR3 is TGTGCCAGCAGTATAGGGGGAGCGGGAACCTACAATGAGCAGTTCTTC. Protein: CASSIGGAGTYNEQFF.

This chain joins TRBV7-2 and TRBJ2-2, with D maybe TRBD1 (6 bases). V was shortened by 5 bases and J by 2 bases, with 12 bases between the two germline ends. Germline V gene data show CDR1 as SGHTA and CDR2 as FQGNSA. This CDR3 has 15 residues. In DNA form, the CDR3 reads TGTGCCAGCAGCCAGGCACAGGGAAACACCGGGGAGCTGTTTTTT. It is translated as CASSQAQGNTGELFF.

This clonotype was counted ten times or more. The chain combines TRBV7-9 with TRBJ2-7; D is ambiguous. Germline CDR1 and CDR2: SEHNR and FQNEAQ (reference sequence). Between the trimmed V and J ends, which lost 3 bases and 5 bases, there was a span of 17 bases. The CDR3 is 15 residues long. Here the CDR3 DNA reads TGTGCCAGCAGCTTTTACCTGGGGTTCGTAAACGAGCAGTACTTC. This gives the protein CASSFYLGFVNEQYF.